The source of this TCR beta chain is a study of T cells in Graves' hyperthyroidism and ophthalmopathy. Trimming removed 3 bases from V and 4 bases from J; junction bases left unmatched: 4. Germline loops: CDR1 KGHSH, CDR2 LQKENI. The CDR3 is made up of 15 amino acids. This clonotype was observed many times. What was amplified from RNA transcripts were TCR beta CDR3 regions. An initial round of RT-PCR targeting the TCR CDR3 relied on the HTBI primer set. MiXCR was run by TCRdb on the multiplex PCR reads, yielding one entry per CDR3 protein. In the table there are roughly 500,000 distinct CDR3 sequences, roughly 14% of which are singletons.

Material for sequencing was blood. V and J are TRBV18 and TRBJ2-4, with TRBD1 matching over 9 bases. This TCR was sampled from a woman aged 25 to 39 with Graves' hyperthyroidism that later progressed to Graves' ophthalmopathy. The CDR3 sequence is CASSPPGQGKNIQYF. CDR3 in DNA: TGTGCCAGCTCACCGCCGGGACAGGGAAAAAACATTCAGTACTTC.